These 22 T cell receptor beta chains came from one sample sequenced in a study of Graves' ophthalmopathy and Graves' hyperthyroidism. As the template, RNA transcripts were used to amplify TCR beta CDR3 regions. RT-PCR was first run with HTBI primers, then multiplex PCR in a second round. Using its own MiXCR run on the multiplex PCR reads, TCRdb lists one record per CDR3 protein. Of 740,000 or so distinct CDR3 sequences listed, around 40% are singletons. Material: peripheral blood. The source is an adult man with Graves' ophthalmopathy.

The CDR3: CASSTWERGVQETQYF. The CDR3 region has the DNA TGTGCCAGCAGTACCTGGGAGCGGGGGGTCCAAGAGACCCAGTACTTC. V is TRBV12-3 or TRBV12-4 and J is TRBJ2-5; 9 nucleotides align to TRBD2. V was pared by 5 bases and J by 1 base, with 8 bases of the junction left unmatched. CDR3 length equals 16 residues.

This clonotype was recorded a few times. This chain joins TRBV20-1 and TRBJ1-5, with D possibly TRBD1 on 6 matching bases. V lost 6 bases to trimming and J lost 4 bases, with 13 bases between them. The CDR3 consists of 13 residues. Per the germline V gene, CDR1 is DFQATT and CDR2 is SNEGSKA (reference sequence). The CDR3 DNA reads as TGCAGTGCAAAAACAGGGTTAAATCAGCCCCAGCATTTT. It translates to CSAKTGLNQPQHF.

This chain uses TRBV29-1 with TRBJ2-7; TRBD2 matches at 13 bases. The germline V gene encodes CDR1 SQVTM and CDR2 ANQGSEA. The ends lost 8 bases at V and 0 bases at J; junction bases unmatched: 10. The CDR3 covers 16 residues. CDR3 nucleotides: TGCAGCAGGTGGGGACTAGCGGGAAAAAGCTCCTACGAGCAGTACTTC. Protein product: CSRWGLAGKSSYEQYF.

CDR3 region: CASSARAGVADEQYF. As DNA, the CDR3 is TGTGCCAGCAGCGCCCGGGCGGGAGTTGCGGACGAGCAGTACTTC. The chain recombines TRBV11-2 with TRBJ2-7; the match to TRBD2 covers 7 bases. With 5 bases clipped from V and 5 bases from J, the junction kept 12 bases outside the gene matches. CDR1 and CDR2 (germline): SGHAT, FQNNGV. The CDR3 length is 15 residues.

J is TRBJ2-2 and V is TRBV7-2; weak D call: TRBD2 (5 bases). V lost 1 base and J 5 bases, leaving 8 bases between the germline ends. This CDR3 has 14 residues. The germline gives CDR1 SGHTA, CDR2 FQGNSA. This chain's CDR3 is CASSLEEVTGELFF. The CDR3 region has the DNA TGTGCCAGCAGCTTAGAGGAGGTGACCGGGGAGCTGTTTTTT. The complete variable domain, with remaining parts taken from reference TRBV7-2 and TRBJ2-2, reads GAGVSQSPSNKVTEKGKDVELRCDPISGHTALYWYRQSLGQGLEFLIYFQGNSAPDKSGLPSDRFSAERTGGSVSTLTIQRTQQEDSAVYLCASSLEEVTGELFFGEGSRLTVL.

The chain uses TRBV29-1 and TRBJ2-5; either TRBD1 or TRBD2 may fit D (5 bases each). V was clipped by 5 bases and J by 7 bases, with 14 bases between them. Germline loops: CDR1 SQVTM, CDR2 ANQGSEA. The CDR3 spans 12 residues. Here the CDR3 DNA reads TGCAGCGTTTCCGGGACGACGAGGACCCAGTACTTC. Its protein product is CSVSGTTRTQYF.

About this clonotype: One base away lies a much larger clone, so this may be a sequencing read error. The chain combines TRBV7-9 with TRBJ1-6; TRBD1 is a possible D gene (5 bases). The CDR3 contains 15 residues. Germline V gene lookup returns CDR1 SEHNR and CDR2 FQNEAQ (reference sequence). CDR3 sequence reads: CASSLAPQGSEPLHF. DNA of the CDR3: TGCGCCAGCAGCTTGGCGCCCCAGGGTAGCGAGCCCCTCCACTTT. Drawing the rest from reference TRBV7-9 and TRBJ1-6, the complete variable domain is DTGVSQNPRHKITKRGQNVTFRCDPISEHNRLYWYRQTLGQGPEFLTYFQNEAQLEKSRLLSDRFSAERPKGSFSTLEIQRTEQGDSAMYLCASSLAPQGSEPLHFGNGTRLTVT.

This clonotype was detected only a few times. One end of the junction varies from germline; a read error may be responsible. The chain employs TRBV7-3 and TRBJ1-6, with D uncertain. There are 16 residues in the CDR3. CDR1 is SGHTA and CDR2 is FQGTGA in the germline V gene. CDR3 DNA sequence: TGCGCCAGCAGCCAAGAGATTGGGCAGCGGAATTCACCCCTCCACTTT. Residues: CASSQEIGQRNSPLHF. Full variable domain (outside the CDR3, taken from reference TRBV7-3 and TRBJ1-6): GAGVSQTPSNKVTEKGKYVELRCDPISGHTALYWYRQSLGQGPEFLIYFQGTGAADDSGLPNDRFFAVRPEGSVSTLKIQRTERGDSAVYLCASSQEIGQRNSPLHFGNGTRLTVT.

The chain has TRBV11-2 and TRBJ2-5, with D perhaps TRBD1 (5 bases). CDR3 length: 14 amino acids. Germline CDR1 and CDR2: SGHAT and FQNNGV. V was shortened by 7 bases and J by 4 bases, with 16 bases between the two germline ends. The chain's CDR3 is CASTNPGAGETQYF. Written as DNA, the CDR3 is TGTGCCAGCACCAATCCTGGGGCCGGAGAGACCCAGTACTTC.

The gene calls are TRBV5-4 and TRBJ2-7; possibly TRBD1 or TRBD2 for D (6 bases each). Trimming removed 3 bases from V and 5 bases from J, with 24 bases in between. The CDR3 has 17 residues. Germline-derived CDR1 and CDR2 are SGHNT and YYREEE (reference sequence). CDR3 amino acids: CASSWGTGASLSHEQYF. The CDR3 DNA is TGTGCCAGCAGCTGGGGGACGGGGGCGAGTCTTTCGCACGAGCAGTACTTC.

This clonotype was found a few times. V is TRBV2 and J is TRBJ1-2; 7 bases map to TRBD1. CDR1 is SNHLY and CDR2 is FYNNEI in the germline V gene. V shed 6 bases, J shed 4 bases, and the junction held 11 bases outside the gene matches. The CDR3 sequence is 15 residues long. The CDR3 DNA follows: TGTGCCAGCAGCATCGAAATAGGACAGGTCTATGGCTACACCTTC. This encodes CASSIEIGQVYGYTF.

CDR3 bases: TGCAGCGTTGTTGGGGGACTAGCGGGCAATCAGCCCCAGCATTTT. It is translated as CSVVGGLAGNQPQHF. V usage is TRBV29-1 and J usage is TRBJ1-5, with a tentative D call TRBD1 (5 bases). The CDR3 is 15 amino acids. V lost 4 bases and J lost 2, with 15 bases in between. The germline V gene encodes CDR1 SQVTM and CDR2 ANQGSEA.

The chain uses TRBV5-1 and TRBJ2-2; D possibly uses TRBD1 or TRBD2 (6 bases each). This CDR3 is 16 amino acids long. The germline V and J ends were trimmed by 1 base and 6 bases, with 16 bases remaining between them. Germline loops: CDR1 SGHRS, CDR2 YFSETQ. The CDR3 reads CASSLSRGGTSGELFF. The CDR3 DNA follows: TGCGCCAGCAGCTTGTCGAGAGGGGGGACGTCCGGGGAGCTGTTTTTT.

This clonotype has a count of ten or more. The J gene is TRBJ2-5, the V gene TRBV24-1; 8 bases fit TRBD2. This CDR3 contains 16 residues. V lost 0 bases and J lost 1; bases outside the gene matches: 3. Per germline, CDR1 KGHDR and CDR2 SFDVKD. Written as DNA, the CDR3 is TGTGCCACCAGTGATTTGGCGGGGGGCATCCAAGAGACCCAGTACTTC. Amino acids: CATSDLAGGIQETQYF.

This chain links TRBV6-2 or TRBV6-3 with TRBJ1-5; TRBD1 might be the D (6 bases). Trimming took 7 bases from V and 6 from J, leaving 13 bases between them. This CDR3 comprises 13 residues. Looked up from germline, CDR1 is MNHEY and CDR2 is SVGEGT. CDR3 sequence: CASNTGPSQPQHF. The CDR3 DNA reads as TGTGCCAGCAACACAGGGCCCAGTCAGCCCCAGCATTTT.

This clonotype was observed many times. In nucleotides, the CDR3 is TGTGCCACCAGTGTAAGGACCGGACCCCAAGAGACCCAGTACTTC. Protein product: CATSVRTGPQETQYF. The chain links TRBV24-1 to TRBJ2-5; D is unclear. The CDR3 consists of 15 residues. Germline values: CDR1 KGHDR, CDR2 SFDVKD. V gave up 5 bases and J gave up 1 base, with 13 bases separating them.

There are a few counts of this clonotype. The V and J genes are TRBV7-9 and TRBJ1-1, with 8 nucleotides matching TRBD1. The germline gives CDR1 SEHNR, CDR2 FQNEAQ (reference sequence). V lost 5 bases and J lost 9; bases outside the gene matches: 8. CDR3 length equals 13 residues. DNA for the CDR3: TGTGCCAGCAGCGTACCGACAGGGGATCAAGCTTTCTTT. It codes for CASSVPTGDQAFF.

The gene calls are TRBV2 and TRBJ2-7; D unclear. Germline V gene data show CDR1 as SNHLY and CDR2 as FYNNEI. The ends were cut back, 3 bases at V and 5 bases at J, with 8 bases in the middle. The CDR3 totals 12 residues. The CDR3 nucleotides are TGTGCCAGCAGTGATTTCGGAGACGAGCAGTACTTC. This sequence encodes CASSDFGDEQYF.

The gene calls are TRBV29-1 and TRBJ1-2, with D possibly TRBD1 on 6 matching bases. The CDR3 consists of 13 residues. Germline V gene sequence: CDR1 SQVTM, CDR2 ANQGSEA. V gave up 8 bases and J gave up 3 bases, with 16 bases separating them. DNA of the CDR3: TGCAGCTTAGGGGGGGCGGTTGACTATGGCTACACCTTC. As protein: CSLGGAVDYGYTF.

This clonotype occurred many times. V gene TRBV19 combines with J gene TRBJ2-7; 7 bases line up with TRBD1. CDR1 is LNHDA and CDR2 is SQIVND in the germline V gene (reference sequence). V was pared by 7 bases and J by 2 bases, with 5 bases of the junction left unmatched. The CDR3 is 13 amino acids. In nucleotides, the CDR3 is TGTGCCAGTAACCCCGGGACAGCCTACGAGCAGTACTTC. It encodes CASNPGTAYEQYF.

In regard to this clonotype: One end of the junction does not line up with germline, which may come from a read error. The chain joins TRBV19 to TRBJ1-5; D possibly corresponds to TRBD1 (5 bases). The CDR3 length is 9 residues. Germline assignment: CDR1 LNHDA and CDR2 SQIVND (reference sequence). This chain's CDR3 is CAGGTPQHF. The CDR3 nucleotides are TGCGCCGGGGGGACGCCCCAGCATTTT.

CDR3 in DNA: TGCAGTGCGCCTGACTTTTACGGACGGGGGACCCAGTACTTC. Amino acid sequence: CSAPDFYGRGTQYF. V usage is TRBV20-1 and J usage is TRBJ2-5; a weak D match, TRBD2 (5 bases). This CDR3 contains 14 residues. Trimming removed 6 bases from V and 7 bases from J, with 21 bases in between. Germline loops: CDR1 DFQATT, CDR2 SNEGSKA (reference sequence).